Listed here are 20 T cell receptor beta chains from one sample, sequenced in a study of human T cells and chemical hapten exposure. TCRdb itself ran the 5' RACE reads through MiXCR, one entry per CDR3 protein. This table holds approximately 140,000 distinct CDR3 sequences, around 4.1% found once. Total RNA came from unfractionated whole blood. The receptors derive from a female donor in good health.

At least ten counts were recorded for this clonotype. This chain joins TRBV7-2 and TRBJ2-7; no clear D gene. V lost 6 bases to trimming and J lost 6 bases, with 21 bases between them. Per the germline V gene, CDR1 is SGHTA and CDR2 is FQGNSA. This CDR3 comprises 15 residues. The CDR3 DNA reads TGTGCCAGCAGTCGTACTGCTCCCACGGCGTCCGAGCAGTACTTC. As protein: CASSRTAPTASEQYF.

This clonotype was detected many times. This chain uses TRBV5-1 with TRBJ2-7; possible D gene TRBD1, 6 bases. The germline V gene encodes CDR1 SGHRS and CDR2 YFSETQ. V was shortened by 3 bases and J by 2 bases, with 9 bases between the two germline ends. The length of the CDR3 is 13 residues. Here the CDR3 reads CASSSTGAYEQYF. In nucleotides, the CDR3 is TGCGCCAGCAGCTCGACAGGAGCCTACGAGCAGTACTTC.

This clonotype was observed many times. V gene TRBV12-3 or TRBV12-4 combines with J gene TRBJ1-5; 10 bases line up with TRBD1. Trimming cost V 5 bases and J 7 bases; bases outside gene matches: 8. CDR3 length equals 15 residues. The DNA for the CDR3 is TGTGCCAGCAGTACCAGACAGGGGGCCGGCCAGCCCCAGCATTTT. The encoded protein is CASSTRQGAGQPQHF.

This clonotype was recorded many times. J is TRBJ2-3 and V is TRBV4-3, with a tentative D call TRBD2 (7 bases). The V end was cut by 4 bases, the J end by 8 bases, with 16 bases between. The germline CDR1 and CDR2 sequences are LGHNA and YSLEER. The CDR3 contains 14 residues. CDR3 in DNA: TGCGCCAGCAGCCGCGGCGGGGGCGGGGGTACGCAGTATTTT. This gives the protein CASSRGGGGGTQYF.

This clonotype has a count of ten or more. The chain combines TRBV6-5 with TRBJ1-2; 11 positions agree with TRBD1. Germline CDR1 reads MNHEY; CDR2 reads SVGAGI. Trimming removed 9 bases from V and 4 bases from J; junction bases left unmatched: 4. This CDR3 is 13 amino acids long. CDR3 region: CASRTGGVYGYTF. CDR3 in DNA: TGTGCCAGTCGGACAGGGGGCGTCTATGGCTACACCTTC.

Notes on this clonotype: A read error may be the cause here, since a much bigger clone is one base away. The CDR3: CASRIGWGAGDGHQHF. CDR3 bases: TGTGCCAGCCGGATAGGCTGGGGTGCGGGAGATGGGCACCAGCATTTT. V gene TRBV27 combines with J gene TRBJ1-5; unclear D gene. Per the germline V gene, CDR1 is MNHEY and CDR2 is SMNVEV (reference sequence). The CDR3 contains 16 residues. Trimming left V 8 bases short and J 12 bases short, with 29 bases between.

In this sample, this clonotype turned up many times. This chain connects TRBV4-3 to TRBJ2-2; D gene ambiguous. This CDR3 is 16 amino acids long. Trimming pared 1 base from V and 4 bases from J, leaving 13 bases between. Germline loops: CDR1 LGHNA, CDR2 YSLEER. CDR3: CASSQGVASSTGELFF. The CDR3 nucleotides read TGCGCCAGCAGCCAAGGGGTGGCTTCGTCCACCGGGGAGCTGTTTTTT.

This rearrangement joins TRBV29-1 to TRBJ2-5; D not resolved. With 6 bases removed from V and 7 bases from J, the gap between germline ends came to 12 bases. This CDR3 contains 11 residues. Germline V gene lookup returns CDR1 SQVTM and CDR2 ANQGSEA. CDR3 DNA sequence: TGCAGCGTAGCCGAAAGGCCGACCCAGTACTTC. Translated: CSVAERPTQYF.

Relative to its sample, this clonotype is medium-sized (0.01 to 0.1%). The chain links TRBV7-7 to TRBJ2-5, with D perhaps TRBD1 or TRBD2 (5 bases each). V dropped 4 bases and J dropped 4 bases, with 10 bases sitting between them. This CDR3 has 13 residues. Germline CDR1 is SSHAT and CDR2 is FNYEAQ (reference sequence). CDR3 amino acids: CASSSTRGETQYF. CDR3 nucleotide sequence: TGTGCCAGCAGCTCTACTAGGGGAGAGACCCAGTACTTC.

The chain uses TRBV27 and TRBJ1-5, with D possibly being TRBD1 (6 bases). The CDR3 covers 17 residues. V lost 4 bases to trimming and J lost 4 bases, with 20 bases between them. In germline, CDR1 is MNHEY, CDR2 SMNVEV (reference sequence). The CDR3 here is CASSSGAGQGANQPQHF. For the CDR3, the DNA is TGTGCCAGCAGTTCGGGGGCAGGTCAAGGGGCAAATCAGCCCCAGCATTTT.

This clonotype was counted ten times or more. J is TRBJ1-5 and V is TRBV5-5, with 10 positions matching TRBD1. V was clipped by 4 bases and J by 1 base; unmatched bases: 8. Germline loops: CDR1 SGHKS, CDR2 YYEKEE (reference sequence). This CDR3 has 17 residues. CDR3: CASSVGTGAISNQPQHF. The CDR3 bases are TGTGCCAGCAGCGTTGGGACAGGGGCGATCAGCAATCAGCCCCAGCATTTT. The full variable domain, completed using reference TRBV5-5 and TRBJ1-5, is DAGVTQSPTHLIKTRGQQVTLRCSPISGHKSVSWYQQVLGQGPQFIFQYYEKEERGRGNFPDRFSARQFPNYSSELNVNALLLGDSALYLCASSVGTGAISNQPQHFGDGTRLSIL.

With respect to this clonotype: A read error may explain this, as a much larger clone is one base away. The chain links TRBV3-1 to TRBJ2-3; a weak D match, TRBD2 (5 bases). Germline V lookup: CDR1 LGHDT, CDR2 YNNKEL (reference sequence). The CDR3 runs to 15 residues. V dropped 5 bases and J dropped 4 bases, with 16 bases sitting between them. The CDR3 DNA follows: TGTGCCAGCAGCTCGCATTCTACCGGGGCAGATACGCAGTATTTT. It codes for CASSSHSTGADTQYF.

At least ten counts were recorded for this clonotype. The V call is TRBV28, the J call TRBJ1-2; D might be TRBD1 (5 bases). The CDR3 totals 15 residues. V was shortened by 1 base and J by 0 bases, with 9 bases between the two germline ends. CDR1 is MDHEN and CDR2 is SYDVKM in the germline V gene. The CDR3 bases are TGTGCCAGCAGTTTATATTGGGGGGCTAACTATGGCTACACCTTC. It translates to CASSLYWGANYGYTF.

This clonotype has a count of ten or more. The V gene is TRBV6-2 or TRBV6-3, the J gene TRBJ2-3; 7 nucleotides match TRBD1. The length of the CDR3 is 15 residues. With 5 bases clipped from V and 4 bases from J, the junction kept 9 bases outside the gene matches. The germline CDR1 and CDR2 sequences are MNHEY and SVGEGT. The CDR3 sequence: CASSNRYRGPDTQYF. In DNA, the CDR3 is TGTGCCAGCAGTAACAGGTACAGGGGCCCAGATACGCAGTATTTT.

The gene calls are TRBV7-9 and TRBJ1-2; D is perhaps TRBD1 (5 bases). Germline V gene data show CDR1 as SEHNR and CDR2 as FQNEAQ (reference sequence). V lost 5 bases to trimming and J lost 3 bases, with 22 bases between them. The CDR3 is made up of 17 amino acids. The CDR3 is CASSGDRDPPIYYGYTF. The CDR3 DNA is TGTGCCAGCAGCGGAGATCGGGACCCCCCAATCTACTATGGCTACACCTTC. Looking up the rest from reference TRBV7-9 and TRBJ1-2 gives the full variable domain: DTGVSQNPRHKITKRGQNVTFRCDPISEHNRLYWYRQTLGQGPEFLTYFQNEAQLEKSRLLSDRFSAERPKGSFSTLEIQRTEQGDSAMYLCASSGDRDPPIYYGYTFGSGTRLTVV.

This clonotype came up many times. The rearrangement joins TRBV9 to TRBJ2-4; possibly TRBD1 for D (6 bases). Trimming cost V 0 bases and J 7 bases, with 11 bases left between them. CDR3 length: 14 residues. Germline CDR1 is SGDLS and CDR2 is YYNGEE. The CDR3 reads CASSVAGQGNIQYF. The CDR3 DNA reads as TGTGCCAGCAGCGTAGCAGGGCAGGGGAACATTCAGTACTTC.

This clonotype was seen at least ten times. V gene TRBV4-2 combines with J gene TRBJ2-6; perhaps TRBD2 as D (5 bases). CDR3 length: 16 residues. The germline V and J ends were trimmed by 0 bases and 0 bases, with 6 bases remaining between them. Germline V gene sequence: CDR1 LGHNA, CDR2 YNFKEQ. This chain's CDR3 is CASSQEGSSGANVLTF. DNA of the CDR3: TGTGCCAGCAGCCAAGAAGGGAGCTCTGGGGCCAACGTCCTGACTTTC.

This clonotype showed up many times. The CDR3 bases are TGTGCCAGCAGTTTTCACGGACAGGGAGAGGGCTACACCTTC. Its protein product is CASSFHGQGEGYTF. The chain employs TRBV28 and TRBJ1-2, with 8 bases identical to TRBD1. The CDR3 covers 14 residues. Per germline, CDR1 MDHEN and CDR2 SYDVKM. V gave up 3 bases and J gave up 8 bases; unmatched junction bases: 8.

Only a few counts were recorded for this clonotype. This chain connects TRBV5-1 to TRBJ2-1; weak D call: TRBD2 (6 bases). The germline gives CDR1 SGHRS, CDR2 YFSETQ. The CDR3 has 14 amino acids. The V end lost 0 bases, the J end lost 9 bases, and 13 bases lay between the germline ends. In nucleotides, the CDR3 is TGCGCCAGCAGCTTGGACGGGGGTGCCAGTGAGCAGTTCTTC. It yields the protein CASSLDGGASEQFF.

Many counts were recorded for this clonotype. V usage is TRBV7-6 and J usage is TRBJ1-5; D perhaps matches TRBD1 (6 bases). The germline CDR1 and CDR2 sequences are SGHVS and FNYEAQ. V gave up 5 bases and J gave up 2 bases, with 13 bases separating them. The CDR3 runs to 15 residues. The CDR3 spells CASSPGGRGNQPQHF. CDR3 in DNA: TGTGCCAGCAGCCCGGGGGGGCGAGGCAATCAGCCCCAGCATTTT.